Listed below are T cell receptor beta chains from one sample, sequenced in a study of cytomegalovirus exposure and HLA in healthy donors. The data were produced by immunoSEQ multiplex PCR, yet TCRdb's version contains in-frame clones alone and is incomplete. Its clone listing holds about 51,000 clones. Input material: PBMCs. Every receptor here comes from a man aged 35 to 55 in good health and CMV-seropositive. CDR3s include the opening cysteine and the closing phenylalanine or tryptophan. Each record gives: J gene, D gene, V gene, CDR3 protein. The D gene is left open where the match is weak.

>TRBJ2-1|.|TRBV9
CASRRKRAEQFF
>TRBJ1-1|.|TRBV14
CASSQVAGANTEAFF
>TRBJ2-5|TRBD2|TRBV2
CASSGPSGSNEYF
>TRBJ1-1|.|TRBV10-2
CASTSILENTEAFF
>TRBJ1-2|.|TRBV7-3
CASSSGQNYGYTF
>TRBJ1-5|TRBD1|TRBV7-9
CASSVDRENQGYSNQPQHF
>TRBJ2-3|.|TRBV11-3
CASSLSAGDTQYF
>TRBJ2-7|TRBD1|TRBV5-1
CASSLKGPFDRGGRGEQYF
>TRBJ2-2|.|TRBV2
CASSESRVAWNTGELFF
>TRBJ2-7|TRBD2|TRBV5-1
CASSSGGESYEQYF
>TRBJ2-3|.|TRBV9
CASSVVASSSTDTQYF
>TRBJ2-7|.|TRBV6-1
CASSVGHRYEQYF
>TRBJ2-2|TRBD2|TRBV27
CASRKLAGGYGELFF
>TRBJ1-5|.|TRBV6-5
CASSYRGASQPQHF
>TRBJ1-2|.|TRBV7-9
CASSLEVRDGYTF
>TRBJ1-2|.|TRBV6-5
CASSYTAGTLGYTF
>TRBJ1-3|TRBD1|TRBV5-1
CASSSGGTGNTIYF
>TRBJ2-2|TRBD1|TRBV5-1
CASSLFLSGGNTGELFF
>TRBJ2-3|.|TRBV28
CASVGLTDTQYF
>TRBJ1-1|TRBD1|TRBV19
CASSIGQGNTEAFF
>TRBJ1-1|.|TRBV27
CASSLAAGTEAFF
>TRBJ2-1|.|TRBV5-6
CASSVLAALQGYNEQFF
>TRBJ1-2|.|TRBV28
CASSPEGDGYTF
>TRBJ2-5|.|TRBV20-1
CSASESGTQYF
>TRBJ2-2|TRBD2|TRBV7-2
CASSLFAAQRELAGELFF
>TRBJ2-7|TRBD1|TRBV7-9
CASSLGDRAAYEQYF
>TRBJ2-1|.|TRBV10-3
CAISEATGIHEQFF
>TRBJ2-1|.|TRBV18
CASSPFRDNEQFF
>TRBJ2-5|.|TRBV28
CASSTSVTQYF
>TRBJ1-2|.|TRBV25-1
CASSERAQGYGYTF
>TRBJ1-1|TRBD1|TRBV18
CASSRQGQANTEAFF
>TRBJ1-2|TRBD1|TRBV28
CASSGGDREGGYTF
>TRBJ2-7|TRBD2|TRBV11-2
CASSFGASGSNYF
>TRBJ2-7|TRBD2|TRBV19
CASSTYTSGRNGEQYF
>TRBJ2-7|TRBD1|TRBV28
CASSYQGQGYEQYF
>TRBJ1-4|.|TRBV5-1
CASSPPSGDEKLFF
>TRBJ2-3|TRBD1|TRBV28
CASSPTGKTDTQYF
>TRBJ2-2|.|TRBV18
CASSSSGDGELFF
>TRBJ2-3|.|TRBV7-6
CASSFWGQTDTQYF
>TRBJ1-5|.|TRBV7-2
CASSLVGGSQPQHF
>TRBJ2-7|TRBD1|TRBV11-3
CASSLLGTGSYEQYF
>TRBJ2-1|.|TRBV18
CASSGDWGDNEQFF
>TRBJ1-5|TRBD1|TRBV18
CASSPGQDRMSPQHF
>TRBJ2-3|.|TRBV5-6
CASSLPGLYSTDTQYF
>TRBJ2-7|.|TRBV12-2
CASRLYPSIWYEQYF
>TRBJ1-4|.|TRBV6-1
CASSERGVTGREDKLFF
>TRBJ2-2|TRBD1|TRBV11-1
CASTLKGTGFIGELFF
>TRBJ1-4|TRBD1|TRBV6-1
CASSDRGQGAVNEKLFF
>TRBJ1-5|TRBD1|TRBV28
CASSSQGQQPQHF
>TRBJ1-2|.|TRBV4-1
CASSQELGWTEYGYTF
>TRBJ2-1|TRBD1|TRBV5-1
CASSVDRLEQFF
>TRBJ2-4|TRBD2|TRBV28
CASKVVAGGNIQYF
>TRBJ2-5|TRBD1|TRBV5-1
CASSLTGEETQYF
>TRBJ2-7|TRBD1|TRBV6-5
CASITRAGGTYEQYF
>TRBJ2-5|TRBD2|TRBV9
CASSVGTATSGFQETQYF
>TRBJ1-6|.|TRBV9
CASSVAPGIGSYNSPLHF